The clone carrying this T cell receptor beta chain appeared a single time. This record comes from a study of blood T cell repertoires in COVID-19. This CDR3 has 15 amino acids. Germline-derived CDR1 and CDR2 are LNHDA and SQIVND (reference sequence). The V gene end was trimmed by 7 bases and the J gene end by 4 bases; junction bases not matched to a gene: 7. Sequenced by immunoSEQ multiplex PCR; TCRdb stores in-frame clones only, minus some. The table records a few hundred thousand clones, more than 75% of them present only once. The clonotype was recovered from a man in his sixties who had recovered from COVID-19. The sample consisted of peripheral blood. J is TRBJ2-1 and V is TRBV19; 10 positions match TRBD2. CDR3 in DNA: TGTGCCAGTAACCTAGGGACTAGCGTTTACAATGAGCAGTTCTTC. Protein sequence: CASNLGTSVYNEQFF.